The text below deals with one T cell receptor (beta chain). Antigen specificity is unknown. This sample was included in a study of somatic mutations in cytotoxic T cells in rheumatoid arthritis. On the study more broadly: A subset of V beta antibody-stained T-cell populations was isolated by flow sorting, reaching nearly 100% purity, and this subset included V beta1+ cells that went on to TCRB sequencing.

Assay: immunoSEQ multiplex PCR; the TCRdb copy retains only in-frame clones and omits some. The profile shows about 20,000 clones, roughly 82% of them singletons. CDR1 LNHDA and CDR2 SQIVND come from the germline V gene (reference sequence). The trim removed 5 bases at V and 11 bases at J, leaving 14 bases unmatched. The CDR3 runs to 14 residues. Study outcomes and limitations: A slight TRBV07 underrepresentation in rheumatoid arthritis patients was reported without multiple-comparison adjustment. Within the rheumatoid arthritis patients, CD8+ clonality went up as age increased (Spearman r of about 0.52). The same was not true of the healthy controls. Any difference in CD8+ T-cell clonality between patients who had rheumatoid arthritis and healthy controls who were age-matched was not statistically significant.

The chain uses TRBV19 and TRBJ1-2; 7 positions agree with TRBD1. Sequencing used CD8+ T cells sorted from blood. The sequence derives from an adult with rheumatoid arthritis. CDR3 sequence: CASSDRAPLYRYTF. For the CDR3, the DNA is TGTGCCAGTAGTGACAGGGCTCCGCTCTACCGATACACCTTC.